This T cell receptor beta chain was recorded in a study of blood T cell repertoires in COVID-19. Data came from immunoSEQ multiplex PCR; TCRdb stores just in-frame clones and leaves some out. The table includes roughly 260,000 clones, 65% to 90% detected once. The CDR3 is 15 amino acids. Germline V gene sequence: CDR1 SGHDT, CDR2 YYEEEE. The V end lost 4 bases, the J end lost 4 bases, and 17 bases lay between the germline ends. The sequenced material came from peripheral blood. This receptor was taken from a woman in her sixties or seventies with acute or convalescent COVID-19. V is TRBV5-6 and J is TRBJ1-2, with TRBD1 as a possible D gene (6 bases). This CDR3 is CASSPRGGVSYGYTF. CDR3 nucleotides: TGTGCCAGCAGCCCCCGAGGGGGGGTAAGCTATGGCTACACCTTC.